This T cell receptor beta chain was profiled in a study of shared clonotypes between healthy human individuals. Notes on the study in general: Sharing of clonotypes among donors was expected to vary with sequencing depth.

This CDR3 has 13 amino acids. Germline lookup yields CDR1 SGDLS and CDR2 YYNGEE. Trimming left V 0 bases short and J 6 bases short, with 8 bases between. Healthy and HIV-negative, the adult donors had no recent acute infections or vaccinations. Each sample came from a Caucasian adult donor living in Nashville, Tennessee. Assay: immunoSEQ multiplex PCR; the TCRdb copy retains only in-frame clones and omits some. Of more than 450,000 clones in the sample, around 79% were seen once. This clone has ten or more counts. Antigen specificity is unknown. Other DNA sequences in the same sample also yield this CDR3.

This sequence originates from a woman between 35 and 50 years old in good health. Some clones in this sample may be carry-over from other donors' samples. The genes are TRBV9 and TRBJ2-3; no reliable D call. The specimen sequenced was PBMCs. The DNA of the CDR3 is TGTGCCAGCAGCGTAGGCGGCGCCGATACGCAGTATTTT. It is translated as CASSVGGADTQYF.